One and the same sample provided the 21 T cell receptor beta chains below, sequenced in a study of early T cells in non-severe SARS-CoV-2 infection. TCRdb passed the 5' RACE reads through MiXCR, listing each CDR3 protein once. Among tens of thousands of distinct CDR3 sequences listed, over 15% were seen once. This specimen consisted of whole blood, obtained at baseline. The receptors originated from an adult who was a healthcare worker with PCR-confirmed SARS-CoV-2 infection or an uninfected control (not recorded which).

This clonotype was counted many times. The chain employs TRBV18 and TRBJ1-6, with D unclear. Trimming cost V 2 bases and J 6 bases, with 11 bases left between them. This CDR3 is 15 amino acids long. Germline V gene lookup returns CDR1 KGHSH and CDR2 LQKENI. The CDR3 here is CASSPTQEANSPLHF. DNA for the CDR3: TGTGCCAGCTCACCAACTCAGGAGGCTAATTCACCCCTCCACTTT. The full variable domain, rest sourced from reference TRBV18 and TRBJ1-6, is NAGVMQNPRHLVRRRGQEARLRCSPMKGHSHVYWYRQLPEEGLKFMVYLQKENIIDESGMPKERFSAEFPKEGPSILRIQQVVRGDSAAYFCASSPTQEANSPLHFGNGTRLTVT.

CDR3 in amino acids: CASSLRDRRQDTQYF. In nucleotides, the CDR3 is TGTGCCAGCAGCTTAAGGGACCGACGACAAGATACGCAGTATTTT. The rearrangement uses TRBV7-8 and TRBJ2-3; D tentatively reads TRBD1 or TRBD2 (5 bases each). CDR1 and CDR2 from the germline V gene are SGHVS and FQNEAQ. The CDR3 is made up of 15 amino acids. The V end was cut by 2 bases, the J end by 5 bases, with 14 bases between.

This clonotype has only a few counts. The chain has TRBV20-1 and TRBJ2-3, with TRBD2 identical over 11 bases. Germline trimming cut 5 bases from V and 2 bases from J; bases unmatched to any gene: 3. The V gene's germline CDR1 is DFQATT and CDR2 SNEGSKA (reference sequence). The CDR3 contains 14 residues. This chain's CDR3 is CSAFSGRVTDTQYF. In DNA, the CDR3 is TGCAGTGCTTTTAGCGGGAGGGTCACAGATACGCAGTATTTT.

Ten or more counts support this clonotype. Written as DNA, the CDR3 is TGTGCCAGCAGTTTCGGACAGAATGGTTTAGCTTTCTTT. Protein product: CASSFGQNGLAFF. The rearrangement links TRBV7-9 to TRBJ1-1; D might be TRBD1 (6 bases). V gave up 6 bases and J gave up 10 bases, with 18 bases separating them. CDR1 SEHNR and CDR2 FQNEAQ come from the germline V gene (reference sequence). This CDR3 has 13 residues.

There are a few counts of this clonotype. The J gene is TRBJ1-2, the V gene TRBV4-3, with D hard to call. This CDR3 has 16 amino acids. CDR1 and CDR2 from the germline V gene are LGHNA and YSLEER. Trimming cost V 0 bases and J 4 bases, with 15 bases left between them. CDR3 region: CASSQDKNPWPYGYTF. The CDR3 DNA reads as TGCGCCAGCAGCCAAGATAAAAACCCCTGGCCCTATGGCTACACCTTC.

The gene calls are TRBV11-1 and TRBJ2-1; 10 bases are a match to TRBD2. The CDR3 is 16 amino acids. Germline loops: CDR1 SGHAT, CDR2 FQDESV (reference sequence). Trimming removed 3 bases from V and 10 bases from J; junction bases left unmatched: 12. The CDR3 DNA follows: TGTGCCAGCAGCTTTGACAAACTCGGACTAGCGGCGGAGCAGTTCTTC. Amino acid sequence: CASSFDKLGLAAEQFF.

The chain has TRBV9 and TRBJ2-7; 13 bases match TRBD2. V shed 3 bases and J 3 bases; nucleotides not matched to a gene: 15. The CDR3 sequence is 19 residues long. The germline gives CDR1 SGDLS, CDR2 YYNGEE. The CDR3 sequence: CASSAERQPTSGRFYEQYF. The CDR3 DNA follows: TGTGCCAGCAGCGCCGAGAGGCAACCGACTAGCGGGAGGTTCTACGAGCAGTACTTC. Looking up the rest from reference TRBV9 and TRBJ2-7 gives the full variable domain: DSGVTQTPKHLITATGQRVTLRCSPRSGDLSVYWYQQSLDQGLQFLIQYYNGEERAKGNILERFSAQQFPDLHSELNLSSLELGDSALYFCASSAERQPTSGRFYEQYFGPGTRLTVT.

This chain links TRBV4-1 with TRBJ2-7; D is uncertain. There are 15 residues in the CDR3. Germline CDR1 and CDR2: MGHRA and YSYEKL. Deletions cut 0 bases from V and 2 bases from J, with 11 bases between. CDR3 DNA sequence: TGCGCCAGCAGCCAAGAGTGGCAGGCCCCCTACGAGCAGTACTTC. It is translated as CASSQEWQAPYEQYF.

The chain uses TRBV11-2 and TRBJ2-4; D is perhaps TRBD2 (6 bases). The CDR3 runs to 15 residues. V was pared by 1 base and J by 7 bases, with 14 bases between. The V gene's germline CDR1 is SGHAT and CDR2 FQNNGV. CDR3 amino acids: CASSLGGGARNIQYF. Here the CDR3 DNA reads TGTGCCAGCAGCTTAGGAGGAGGGGCGCGGAACATTCAGTACTTC.

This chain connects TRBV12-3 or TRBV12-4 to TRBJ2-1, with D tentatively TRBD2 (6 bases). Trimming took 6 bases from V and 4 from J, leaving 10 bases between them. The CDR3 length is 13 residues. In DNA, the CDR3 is TGTGCCAGCAGGGAGGGTGGGTACAATGAGCAGTTCTTC. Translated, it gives CASREGGYNEQFF.

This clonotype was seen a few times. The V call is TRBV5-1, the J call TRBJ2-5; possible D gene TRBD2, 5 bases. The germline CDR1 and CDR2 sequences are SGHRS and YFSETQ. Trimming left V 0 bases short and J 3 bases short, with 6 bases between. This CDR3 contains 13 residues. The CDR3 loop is CASSLDGKETQYF. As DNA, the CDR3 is TGCGCCAGCAGCTTGGACGGGAAAGAGACCCAGTACTTC.

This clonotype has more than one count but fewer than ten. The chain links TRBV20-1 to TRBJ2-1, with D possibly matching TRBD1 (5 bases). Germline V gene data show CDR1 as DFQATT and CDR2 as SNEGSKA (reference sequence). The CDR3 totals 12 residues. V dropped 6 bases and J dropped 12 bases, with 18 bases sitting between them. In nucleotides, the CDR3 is TGCAGTGCCCCGTCAGGACAAGTCTGGCAGTTCTTC. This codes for CSAPSGQVWQFF.

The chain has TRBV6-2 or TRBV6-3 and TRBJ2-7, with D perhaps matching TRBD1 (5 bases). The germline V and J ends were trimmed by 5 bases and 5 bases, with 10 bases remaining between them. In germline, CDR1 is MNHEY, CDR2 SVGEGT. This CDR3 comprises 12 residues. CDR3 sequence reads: CASSTQGDEQYF. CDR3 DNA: TGTGCCAGCAGTACCCAGGGCGACGAGCAGTACTTC.

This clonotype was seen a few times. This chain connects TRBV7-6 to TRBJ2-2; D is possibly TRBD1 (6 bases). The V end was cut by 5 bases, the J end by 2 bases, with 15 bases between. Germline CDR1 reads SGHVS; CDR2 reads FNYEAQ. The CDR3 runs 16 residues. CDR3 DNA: TGTGCCAGCAGCCCCGCAGGGACATACAACACCGGGGAGCTGTTTTTT. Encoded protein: CASSPAGTYNTGELFF.

Here the CDR3 DNA reads TGTGCCAGCAGTTACTCGGCTAGCGGAAGGGATGAGCAGTTCTTC. Translation gives CASSYSASGRDEQFF. The chain links TRBV6-5 to TRBJ2-1; 7 bases line up with TRBD2. The CDR3 consists of 15 residues. V lost 0 bases, J lost 8 bases, and 7 bases stayed unmatched. CDR1 and CDR2 from the germline V gene are MNHEY and SVGAGI.

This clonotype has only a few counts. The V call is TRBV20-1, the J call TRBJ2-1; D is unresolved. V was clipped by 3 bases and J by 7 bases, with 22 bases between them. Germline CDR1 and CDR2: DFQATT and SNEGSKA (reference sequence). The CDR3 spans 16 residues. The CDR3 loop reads CSASISVGRSENEQFF. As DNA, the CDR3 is TGCAGTGCTAGTATAAGTGTCGGGCGCTCGGAAAATGAGCAGTTCTTC.

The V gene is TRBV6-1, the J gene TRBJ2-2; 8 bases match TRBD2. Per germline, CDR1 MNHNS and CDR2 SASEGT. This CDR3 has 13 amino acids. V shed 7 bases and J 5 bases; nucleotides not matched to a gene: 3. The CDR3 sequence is CASTAGETGELFF. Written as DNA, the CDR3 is TGTGCCAGCACAGCGGGAGAAACCGGGGAGCTGTTTTTT.

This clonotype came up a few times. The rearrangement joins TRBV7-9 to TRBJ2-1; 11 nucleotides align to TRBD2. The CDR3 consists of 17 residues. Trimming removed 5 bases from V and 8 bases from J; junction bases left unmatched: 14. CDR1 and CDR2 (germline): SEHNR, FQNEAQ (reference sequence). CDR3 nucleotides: TGTGCCAGCAGCCCTTCTCGTGTAGCGGGAGGGCCCTATGAGCAGTTCTTC. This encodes CASSPSRVAGGPYEQFF.

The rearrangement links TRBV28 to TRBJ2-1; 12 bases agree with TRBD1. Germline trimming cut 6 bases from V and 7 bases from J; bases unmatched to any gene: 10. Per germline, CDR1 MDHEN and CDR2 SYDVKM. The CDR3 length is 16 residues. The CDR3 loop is CASRASGTGGRNEQFF. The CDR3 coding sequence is TGTGCCAGCAGAGCCTCCGGGACAGGGGGCAGGAATGAGCAGTTCTTC.

This chain's CDR3 is CASSPREGILEPQHF. The CDR3 region has the DNA TGTGCCAGCTCACCACGGGAGGGGATCCTTGAGCCCCAGCATTTT. The chain carries TRBV18 and TRBJ1-5; tentatively, D is TRBD1 (5 bases). CDR1 is KGHSH and CDR2 is LQKENI in the germline V gene. Trimming stripped 1 base from V and 8 bases from J, with 15 bases between. This CDR3 has 15 amino acids.

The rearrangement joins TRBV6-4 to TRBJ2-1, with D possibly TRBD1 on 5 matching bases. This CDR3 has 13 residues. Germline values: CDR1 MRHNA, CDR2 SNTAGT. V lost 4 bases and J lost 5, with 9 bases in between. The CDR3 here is CASSADSHNEQFF. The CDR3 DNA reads TGTGCCAGCAGTGCTGACAGTCACAATGAGCAGTTCTTC.